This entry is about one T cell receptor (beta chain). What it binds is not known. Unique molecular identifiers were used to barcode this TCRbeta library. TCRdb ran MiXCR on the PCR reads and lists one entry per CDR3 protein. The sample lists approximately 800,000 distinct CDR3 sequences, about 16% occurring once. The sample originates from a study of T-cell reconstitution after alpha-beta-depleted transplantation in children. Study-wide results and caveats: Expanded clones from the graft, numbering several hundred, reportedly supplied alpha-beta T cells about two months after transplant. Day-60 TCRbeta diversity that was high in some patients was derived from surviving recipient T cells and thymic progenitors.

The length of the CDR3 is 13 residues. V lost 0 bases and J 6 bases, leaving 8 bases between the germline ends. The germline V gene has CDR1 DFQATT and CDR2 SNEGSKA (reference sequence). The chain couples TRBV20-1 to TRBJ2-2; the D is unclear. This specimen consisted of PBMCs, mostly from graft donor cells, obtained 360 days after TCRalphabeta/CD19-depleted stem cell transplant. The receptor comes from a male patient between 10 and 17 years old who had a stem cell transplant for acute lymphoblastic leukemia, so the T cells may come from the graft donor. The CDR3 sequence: CSARDRRSGELFF. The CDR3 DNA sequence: TGCAGTGCTAGAGATCGGAGATCCGGGGAGCTGTTTTTT.